Each of the 23 T cell receptor beta chains below was sequenced from the same sample in a study of response to subunit inactivated influenza vaccine. TCRdb redid the calling of the RT-PCR reads with MiXCR, one entry per CDR3 protein. The sample has about 540,000 distinct CDR3 sequences; roughly 25% are singletons. This sample also appeared in a second study, on T cells expressing NK-cell markers. From that report: Beta-chain TCR cDNA was generated via 5'RACE template switching with UMIs.

Sequencing was performed on CD4+ T cells sorted from PBMCs, taken 11 to 12 days after vaccination. The receptors derive from a man between 45 and 60 years old who received an inactivated influenza vaccine.

This clonotype was observed a few times. The junction departs from the called germline gene at one end, perhaps through a read error. V and J are TRBV3-1 and TRBJ2-1, with D possibly being TRBD2 (5 bases). CDR3 size: 12 residues. Germline V gene data show CDR1 as LGHDT and CDR2 as YNNKEL (reference sequence). CDR3 amino acids: CASSQGSGKLLF. CDR3 DNA sequence: TGTGCCAGCAGCCAAGGGTCCGGGAAGCTCCTCTTC.

This clonotype was counted a few times. The rearrangement joins TRBV4-3 to TRBJ1-5; D might be TRBD1 (6 bases). Germline V gene sequence: CDR1 LGHNA, CDR2 YSLEER. V was cut by 0 bases and J by 6 bases, with 9 bases left in between. The CDR3 runs to 14 residues. The CDR3 DNA reads as TGCGCCAGCAGCCAAGAGACAGGAGTTCAGCCCCAGCATTTT. Protein sequence: CASSQETGVQPQHF.

The rearrangement links TRBV11-2 to TRBJ1-2; D may be TRBD1 (6 bases). Between the trimmed V and J ends, which lost 6 bases and 3 bases, there was a span of 14 bases. The CDR3 has 14 residues. CDR1 and CDR2 from the germline V gene are SGHAT and FQNNGV. In DNA form, the CDR3 reads TGTGCCAGCAGACATAAGGGGGTGGACTATGGCTACACCTTC. This translates into CASRHKGVDYGYTF.

The CDR3 here is CASSQEPGLEQFF. The DNA of the CDR3 is TGCGCCAGCAGCCAAGAGCCGGGACTAGAGCAGTTCTTC. The genes are TRBV4-3 and TRBJ2-1; 7 bases align to TRBD2. V lost 0 bases and J lost 10; bases outside the gene matches: 3. CDR1 and CDR2 (germline): LGHNA, YSLEER. The CDR3 extends over 13 amino acids.

This rearrangement joins TRBV20-1 to TRBJ2-5, with 12 nucleotides matching TRBD2. Unmatched junction bases numbered 7, after V lost 3 bases and J lost 2 bases. Germline V CDR1 and CDR2: DFQATT, SNEGSKA (reference sequence). The CDR3 is 16 amino acids. The DNA for the CDR3 is TGCAGTGCTAGGGGTTGGACTAGCGGGGATCAAGAGACCCAGTACTTC. The encoded protein is CSARGWTSGDQETQYF.

This clonotype was seen more than once but under ten times. The chain combines TRBV28 with TRBJ1-5; D unresolved. Germline CDR1 and CDR2: MDHEN and SYDVKM. V was shortened by 3 bases and J by 3 bases, with 15 bases between the two germline ends. The CDR3 contains 16 residues. CDR3 sequence: CASSFRSSLFNQPQHF. CDR3 nucleotide sequence: TGTGCCAGCAGTTTCAGGAGCTCCCTCTTCAATCAGCCCCAGCATTTT.

This clonotype showed up just a few times. The chain uses TRBV6-2 or TRBV6-3 and TRBJ2-7; TRBD2 aligns across 12 bases. This CDR3 spans 15 amino acids. Germline CDR1 reads MNHEY; CDR2 reads SVGEGT. Germline trimming cut 6 bases from V and 3 bases from J; bases unmatched to any gene: 6. DNA of the CDR3: TGTGCCAGCAGAACGGGACTAGCGGGTGACTACGAGCAGTACTTC. Translation: CASRTGLAGDYEQYF.

The J gene is TRBJ1-5, the V gene TRBV6-1; D is ambiguous. V lost 0 bases and J 4 bases, leaving 7 bases between the germline ends. CDR3 size: 14 residues. Germline V CDR1 and CDR2: MNHNS, SASEGT. The DNA of the CDR3 is TGTGCCAGCAGTGAAGCGGCATCTAATCAGCCCCAGCATTTT. It specifies CASSEAASNQPQHF.

This chain joins TRBV11-1 and TRBJ2-6; 8 bases are a match to TRBD1. V was pared by 5 bases and J by 0 bases, with 9 bases of the junction left unmatched. This CDR3 has 18 amino acids. The germline CDR1 and CDR2 sequences are SGHAT and FQDESV (reference sequence). In nucleotides, the CDR3 is TGTGCCAGCAGCATCTCAGGGGGCCCGGGCTCTGGGGCCAACGTCCTGACTTTC. It yields the protein CASSISGGPGSGANVLTF.

The CDR3 here is CASSLGDGAPTDTQYF. The CDR3 DNA reads as TGCGCCAGCAGCTTGGGGGACGGAGCTCCCACAGATACGCAGTATTTT. The chain combines TRBV5-1 with TRBJ2-3; D tentatively fits TRBD1 or TRBD2 (5 bases each). This CDR3 is built from 16 residues. Germline loops: CDR1 SGHRS, CDR2 YFSETQ. The V gene lost 0 bases and the J gene lost 2 bases, with 13 bases spanning the gap.

About this clonotype: A much larger clone differs by one base, so this may be a read error. The rearrangement joins TRBV2 to TRBJ1-1; unclear D gene. Germline values: CDR1 SNHLY, CDR2 FYNNEI. The germline V and J ends were trimmed by 5 bases and 1 base, with 8 bases remaining between them. The length of the CDR3 is 13 residues. The CDR3 DNA is TGTGCCAGCAGTACCAGAAAGAACACTGAAGCTTTCTTT. Protein: CASSTRKNTEAFF.

The table lists this clonotype with a few counts. V usage is TRBV5-4 and J usage is TRBJ2-3, with TRBD1 matching 8 bases. CDR3 length: 15 residues. The germline V gene encodes CDR1 SGHNT and CDR2 YYREEE (reference sequence). Unmatched junction bases numbered 10, after V lost 8 bases and J lost 2 bases. CDR3: CASSTRDRNTDTQYF. The CDR3 DNA reads as TGTGCCAGTAGCACCCGGGACAGGAACACAGATACGCAGTATTTT.

This sequence joins TRBV20-1 and TRBJ2-1, with 7 bases that match TRBD1. Germline CDR1 reads DFQATT; CDR2 reads SNEGSKA (reference sequence). CDR3 length: 13 amino acids. V lost 7 bases to trimming and J lost 7 bases; unmatched junction nucleotides: 10. This CDR3 is CSVQGVEGNEQFF. For the CDR3, the DNA is TGCAGTGTCCAGGGGGTAGAGGGGAATGAGCAGTTCTTC.

The rearrangement uses TRBV11-2 and TRBJ1-5; D is perhaps TRBD1 (6 bases). CDR1 and CDR2 from the germline V gene are SGHAT and FQNNGV. V was pared by 4 bases and J by 6 bases, with 16 bases between. This CDR3 contains 15 residues. This CDR3 reads CASSSLQGSGQPQHF. The CDR3 bases are TGTGCCAGCAGCTCACTACAGGGAAGCGGTCAGCCCCAGCATTTT.

V and J are TRBV6-2 or TRBV6-3 and TRBJ2-5; D unclear. Germline V gives CDR1 MNHEY, CDR2 SVGEGT. The CDR3 extends over 14 amino acids. V was clipped by 2 bases and J by 1 base, with 8 bases between them. Here the CDR3 DNA reads TGTGCCAGCAGTTACCGGGCAGTCCAAGAGACCCAGTACTTC. Translation gives CASSYRAVQETQYF.

This chain links TRBV27 with TRBJ1-5; possibly TRBD1 for D (6 bases). Germline values: CDR1 MNHEY, CDR2 SMNVEV (reference sequence). This CDR3 comprises 16 residues. Trimming took 8 bases from V and 2 from J, leaving 19 bases between them. CDR3 nucleotide sequence: TGTGCCAGCCGACGGGACAAGACTATGGGCAATCAGCCCCAGCATTTT. Translation gives CASRRDKTMGNQPQHF.

This clonotype was seen repeatedly, ten times or more. V is TRBV11-2 and J is TRBJ2-3, with D unresolved. The CDR3 is 13 residues long. Per germline, CDR1 SGHAT and CDR2 FQNNGV. V was pared by 4 bases and J by 8 bases, with 13 bases between. CDR3 nucleotides: TGTGCCAGCAGCTACTCGGACGGTGGTACGCAGTATTTT. Translation gives CASSYSDGGTQYF. Together with reference TRBV11-2 and TRBJ2-3, the CDR3 gives the full variable domain: EAGVAQSPRYKIIEKRQSVAFWCNPISGHATLYWYQQILGQGPKLLIQFQNNGVVDDSQLPKDRFSAERLKGVDSTLKIQPAKLEDSAVYLCASSYSDGGTQYFGPGTRLTVL.

The rearrangement links TRBV28 to TRBJ2-1; 9 bases are shared with TRBD2. Germline V CDR1 and CDR2: MDHEN, SYDVKM. V lost 4 bases to trimming and J lost 7 bases; unmatched junction nucleotides: 8. This CDR3 spans 15 amino acids. The CDR3 DNA is TGTGCCAGCAGTTCTCCGGGACTAGCAAGGAATGAGCAGTTCTTC. Translation gives CASSSPGLARNEQFF. Supplemented by reference TRBV28 and TRBJ2-1, the full variable domain reads DVKVTQSSRYLVKRTGEKVFLECVQDMDHENMFWYRQDPGLGLRLIYFSYDVKMKEKGDIPEGYSVSREKKERFSLILESASTNQTSMYLCASSSPGLARNEQFFGPGTRLTVL.

This chain joins TRBV20-1 and TRBJ1-1; weak D call: TRBD1 (6 bases). This CDR3 comprises 17 residues. Germline CDR1 reads DFQATT; CDR2 reads SNEGSKA (reference sequence). Trimming pared 6 bases from V and 1 base from J, leaving 24 bases between. CDR3 sequence: CSAVVLTGTSANTEAFF. CDR3 sequence (DNA): TGCAGTGCCGTTGTCTTAACAGGGACATCGGCGAACACTGAAGCTTTCTTT.

The V and J genes are TRBV7-2 and TRBJ2-1; TRBD2 aligns across 8 bases. Per the germline V gene, CDR1 is SGHTA and CDR2 is FQGNSA. The junction had 5 bases not matched to a gene; V was cut back by 3 bases and J by 4 bases. This CDR3 has 15 amino acids. The CDR3 reads CASSFERGGYNEQFF. The CDR3 DNA sequence: TGTGCCAGCAGCTTCGAACGGGGGGGGTACAATGAGCAGTTCTTC.

The chain links TRBV11-1 to TRBJ1-1; D is undetermined. V lost 8 bases to trimming and J lost 3 bases, with 16 bases between them. This CDR3 contains 14 residues. Germline-derived CDR1 and CDR2 are SGHAT and FQDESV (reference sequence). The CDR3 DNA follows: TGTGCCAGCCGCGGCAGCCTAATCCACACTGAAGCTTTCTTT. Translated, it gives CASRGSLIHTEAFF.

This clonotype was seen ten or more times. The chain links TRBV6-2 or TRBV6-3 to TRBJ1-5, with D perhaps TRBD1 (6 bases). V lost 6 bases to trimming and J lost 7 bases, with 16 bases between them. From germline, CDR1 is MNHEY and CDR2 SVGEGT. The CDR3 sequence is 14 residues long. The CDR3 spells CASRPGTPAQPQHF. The CDR3 DNA reads as TGTGCCAGCAGACCCGGGACACCGGCCCAGCCCCAGCATTTT.

This clonotype has only a few counts. The chain has TRBV20-1 and TRBJ1-2, with a weak D call TRBD1 (5 bases). Germline V gene lookup returns CDR1 DFQATT and CDR2 SNEGSKA (reference sequence). The CDR3 runs 14 residues. V was cut by 3 bases and J by 1 base, with 12 bases left in between. CDR3 DNA: TGCAGTGCTAGGGGGGGGAGGGGTAACTATGGCTACACCTTC. Translation: CSARGGRGNYGYTF.